This T cell receptor beta chain was obtained from a study of blood T cell repertoires in COVID-19. Across the whole study: Collection of acute and convalescent COVID-19 samples took place in the United States, Italy and Spain. The cDNA or gDNA used as material had been derived from T cells, B-cell-depleted T cells, or PBMCs.

Methods used by the authors: Amplified reference gene primers provided the basis for estimating nucleated cell counts. The data were produced by immunoSEQ multiplex PCR, yet TCRdb's version contains in-frame clones alone and is incomplete. V, J and clone size reflect that table, while D and trimming were determined from the DNA. Of 210,000 or so clones listed, roughly four fifths are singletons. The germline V gene encodes CDR1 SGDLS and CDR2 YYNGEE. Trimming cost V 0 bases and J 2 bases, with 6 bases left between them. The CDR3 sequence is 14 residues long. For this clone: In the same sample, other DNA sequences code for this CDR3.

V usage is TRBV9 and J usage is TRBJ1-5, with a possible D match to TRBD1 (5 bases). The TCR was taken from a woman aged 40 to 49 with acute or convalescent COVID-19. Sample: peripheral blood. The CDR3 DNA reads TGTGCCAGCAGCGTAGGGGGGGGCAATCAGCCCCAGCATTTT. The encoded protein is CASSVGGGNQPQHF.